What follows are 11 T cell receptor beta chains derived from one specimen sequenced in a study of CD8+ T cells in alopecia areata. Reverse transcription of extracted RNA yielded cDNA, which provided the sequencing template. Method: immunoSEQ multiplex PCR; TCRdb's copy keeps in-frame clones and lacks some. The sample consists of 200,000 to 250,000 clones, about 64% of them appearing once. The treatment denotes: oral pan-JAK inhibitor, 5-10 mg twice daily. The sample here was CD4+ T cells sorted from blood, taken at week 4, from a patient treated with tofacitinib. The receptors stem from a human donor with alopecia areata.

This chain links TRBV30 with TRBJ2-6; unclear D gene. V was trimmed by 3 bases and J by 1 base, leaving 16 bases between them. Germline CDR1 reads GTSNPN; CDR2 reads SVGIG (reference sequence). The CDR3 has 17 amino acids. The CDR3 DNA is TGTGCCTGGAGCGGAGCCCTCATGGGGTCTGGGGCCAACGTCCTGACTTTC. It codes for CAWSGALMGSGANVLTF.

V and J are TRBV7-9 and TRBJ2-3; either TRBD1 or TRBD2 may supply D (6 bases each). The CDR3 totals 17 residues. V lost 5 bases, J lost 5 bases, and 23 bases lay in between. The germline CDR1 and CDR2 sequences are SEHNR and FQNEAQ (reference sequence). The CDR3 loop reads CASSPWRGALGKDTQYF. The CDR3 DNA reads as TGTGCCAGCAGCCCCTGGAGGGGGGCGTTGGGTAAAGATACGCAGTATTTT.

This clone was detected only a few times. This chain joins TRBV5-1 and TRBJ2-2; 9 nucleotides agree with TRBD1. The CDR3 totals 16 residues. V lost 4 bases and J lost 1; bases outside the gene matches: 5. Looked up from germline, CDR1 is SGHRS and CDR2 is YFSETQ. The CDR3 protein is CASSAPGQGNTGELFF. As DNA, the CDR3 is TGCGCCAGCAGCGCACCGGGACAGGGGAACACCGGGGAGCTGTTTTTT.

The chain couples TRBV18 to TRBJ2-5; a weak D match, TRBD1 (5 bases). This CDR3 contains 12 residues. Germline CDR1 is KGHSH and CDR2 is LQKENI. Trimming stripped 3 bases from V and 4 bases from J, with 6 bases between. The CDR3 loop is CASSPGRETQYF. The CDR3 DNA is TGTGCCAGCTCACCGGGGCGAGAGACCCAGTACTTC.

This chain uses TRBV7-2 with TRBJ2-1; no firm D call. V dropped 3 bases and J dropped 9 bases, with 9 bases sitting between them. The CDR3 loop spans 12 amino acids. The V gene's germline CDR1 is SGHTA and CDR2 FQGNSA. Here the CDR3 reads CASSLVLAEQFF. CDR3 bases: TGTGCCAGCAGCTTGGTTCTGGCTGAGCAGTTCTTC.

This clone was recorded a few times. The chain joins TRBV21-1 to TRBJ2-1; TRBD2, as called in the table, went unchecked against the DNA. TRBV21-1 counts as a pseudogene. CDR3 length: 16 amino acids. CDR3: CASSKEGGLANNEQFF. The CDR3 bases are TGTGCCAGCAGCAAAGAGGGGGGGCTAGCCAACAATGAGCAGTTCTTC.

The chain couples TRBV6-5 to TRBJ2-3; D is possibly TRBD1 (6 bases). This CDR3 has 16 residues. V was cut by 0 bases and J by 2 bases, with 12 bases left in between. Per germline, CDR1 MNHEY and CDR2 SVGAGI. This CDR3 reads CASSYSNDRLTDTQYF. The DNA of the CDR3 is TGTGCCAGCAGTTACTCGAACGACAGGCTCACAGATACGCAGTATTTT.

The chain employs TRBV5-1 and TRBJ1-2; D call uncertain. Germline V lookup: CDR1 SGHRS, CDR2 YFSETQ. The CDR3 has 13 amino acids. Trimming removed 1 base from V and 7 bases from J, with 11 bases in between. In DNA, the CDR3 is TGCGCCAGCAGCTTGACCATATCAATTGGCTACACCTTC. Encoded protein: CASSLTISIGYTF.

This clone was recorded a few times. V is TRBV5-1 and J is TRBJ1-5; D is ambiguous. The CDR3 length is 14 residues. CDR1 is SGHRS and CDR2 is YFSETQ in the germline V gene. V lost 4 bases, J lost 3 bases, and 11 bases lay in between. The CDR3 sequence is CASSPVGDNQPQHF. The CDR3 DNA reads as TGCGCCAGCAGCCCCGTCGGGGACAATCAGCCCCAGCATTTT.

As for this clone: One end of the junction varies from germline; a read error may be responsible. The genes are TRBV29-1 and TRBJ2-7; a weak D match, TRBD2 (5 bases). The CDR3 spans 11 residues. Germline V gene lookup returns CDR1 SQVTM and CDR2 ANQGSEA. The CDR3 coding sequence is TGCAGCGTTGACGTGGGTAGCGAGCAGTGCTTC. Protein: CSVDVGSEQCF.

The chain combines TRBV5-1 with TRBJ1-2; 12 bases are a match to TRBD1. CDR3 length equals 14 residues. V lost 4 bases to trimming and J lost 6 bases; unmatched junction nucleotides: 4. Germline loops: CDR1 SGHRS, CDR2 YFSETQ. This CDR3 reads CASSEGTGGDGYTF. CDR3 bases: TGCGCCAGCAGCGAGGGGACAGGGGGCGATGGCTACACCTTC.